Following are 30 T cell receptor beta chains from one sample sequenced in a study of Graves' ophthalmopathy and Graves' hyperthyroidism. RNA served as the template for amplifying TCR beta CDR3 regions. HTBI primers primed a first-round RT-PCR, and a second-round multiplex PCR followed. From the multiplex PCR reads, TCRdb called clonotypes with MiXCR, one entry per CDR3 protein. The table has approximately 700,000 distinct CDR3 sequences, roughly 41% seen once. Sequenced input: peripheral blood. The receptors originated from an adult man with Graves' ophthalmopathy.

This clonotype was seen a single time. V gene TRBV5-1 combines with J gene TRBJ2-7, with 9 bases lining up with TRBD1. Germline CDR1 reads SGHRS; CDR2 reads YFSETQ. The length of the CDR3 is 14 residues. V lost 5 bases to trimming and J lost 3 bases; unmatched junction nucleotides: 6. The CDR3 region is CASRDGTGNYEQYF. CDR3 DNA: TGCGCCAGCAGAGATGGGACAGGGAACTACGAGCAGTACTTC.

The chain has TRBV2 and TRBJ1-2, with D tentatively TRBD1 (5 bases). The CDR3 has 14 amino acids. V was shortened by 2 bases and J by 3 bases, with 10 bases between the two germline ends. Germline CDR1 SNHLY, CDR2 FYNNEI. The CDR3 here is CASSELGRDYGYTF. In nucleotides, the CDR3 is TGTGCCAGCAGTGAATTGGGACGGGACTATGGCTACACCTTC.

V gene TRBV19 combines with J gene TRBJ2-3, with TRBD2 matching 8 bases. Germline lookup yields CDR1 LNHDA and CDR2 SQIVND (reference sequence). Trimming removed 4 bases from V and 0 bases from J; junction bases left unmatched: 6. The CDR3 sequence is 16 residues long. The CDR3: CASSSISGESTDTQYF. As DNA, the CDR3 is TGTGCCAGTAGTAGCATTAGCGGGGAAAGCACAGATACGCAGTATTTT.

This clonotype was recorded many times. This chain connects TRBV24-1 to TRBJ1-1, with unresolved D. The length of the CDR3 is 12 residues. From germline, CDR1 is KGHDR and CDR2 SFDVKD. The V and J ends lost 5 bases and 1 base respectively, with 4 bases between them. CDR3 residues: CATSAANTEAFF. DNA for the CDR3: TGTGCCACCAGTGCTGCGAACACTGAAGCTTTCTTT.

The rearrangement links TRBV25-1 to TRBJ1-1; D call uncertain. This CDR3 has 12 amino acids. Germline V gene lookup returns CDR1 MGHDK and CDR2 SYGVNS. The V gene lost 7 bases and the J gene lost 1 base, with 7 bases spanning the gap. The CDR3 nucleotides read TGTGCCAGCATGCGGGGGAACACTGAAGCTTTCTTT. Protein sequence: CASMRGNTEAFF.

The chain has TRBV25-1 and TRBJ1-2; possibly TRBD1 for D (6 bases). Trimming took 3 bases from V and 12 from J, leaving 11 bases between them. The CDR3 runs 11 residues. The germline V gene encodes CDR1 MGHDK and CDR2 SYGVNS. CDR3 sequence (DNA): TGTGCCAGCAGTGACTTGGGGGCACACACCTTC. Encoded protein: CASSDLGAHTF.

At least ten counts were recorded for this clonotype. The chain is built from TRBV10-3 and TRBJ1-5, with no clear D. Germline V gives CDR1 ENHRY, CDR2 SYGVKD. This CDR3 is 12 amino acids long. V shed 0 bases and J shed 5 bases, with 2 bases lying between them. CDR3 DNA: TGTGCCATCAGTGAGTCGGATCAGCCCCAGCATTTT. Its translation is CAISESDQPQHF.

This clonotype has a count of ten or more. This CDR3 reads CASSQFQGAGETQYF. Here the CDR3 DNA reads TGTGCCAGCAGCCAATTCCAGGGCGCGGGGGAGACCCAGTACTTC. The J gene is TRBJ2-5, the V gene TRBV4-2; tentative D call: TRBD2 (6 bases). Germline loops: CDR1 LGHNA, CDR2 YNFKEQ. The V end lost 2 bases, the J end lost 5 bases, and 15 bases lay between the germline ends. The CDR3 is 15 amino acids.

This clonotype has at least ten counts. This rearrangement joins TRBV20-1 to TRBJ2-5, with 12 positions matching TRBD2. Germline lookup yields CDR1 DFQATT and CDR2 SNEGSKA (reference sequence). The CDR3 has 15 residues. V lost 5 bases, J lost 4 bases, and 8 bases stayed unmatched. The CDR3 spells CSASGTSGLGETQYF. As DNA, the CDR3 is TGCAGTGCTTCTGGGACTAGCGGGTTGGGAGAGACCCAGTACTTC.

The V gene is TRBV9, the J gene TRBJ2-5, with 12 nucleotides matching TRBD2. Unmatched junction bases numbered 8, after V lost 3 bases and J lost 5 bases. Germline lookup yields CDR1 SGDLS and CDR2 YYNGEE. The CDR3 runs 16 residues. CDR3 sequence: CASSATSGSPLETQYF. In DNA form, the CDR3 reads TGTGCCAGCAGCGCGACTAGCGGGAGCCCCCTCGAGACCCAGTACTTC.

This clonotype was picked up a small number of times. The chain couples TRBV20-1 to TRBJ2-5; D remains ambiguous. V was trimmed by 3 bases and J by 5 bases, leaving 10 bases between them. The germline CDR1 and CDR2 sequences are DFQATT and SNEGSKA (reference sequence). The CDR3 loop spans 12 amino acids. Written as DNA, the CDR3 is TGCAGTGCTAGGGCATCCGGGGAGACCCAGTACTTC. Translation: CSARASGETQYF.

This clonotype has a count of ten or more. CDR3 coding DNA: TGTGCCAGTAGAGCTCTTAACAGGGGACTGAACACTGAAGCTTTCTTT. Residues: CASRALNRGLNTEAFF. The chain joins TRBV19 to TRBJ1-1; 7 bases are shared with TRBD1. The trim removed 6 bases at V and 0 bases at J, leaving 10 bases unmatched. This CDR3 comprises 16 residues. Germline loops: CDR1 LNHDA, CDR2 SQIVND (reference sequence).

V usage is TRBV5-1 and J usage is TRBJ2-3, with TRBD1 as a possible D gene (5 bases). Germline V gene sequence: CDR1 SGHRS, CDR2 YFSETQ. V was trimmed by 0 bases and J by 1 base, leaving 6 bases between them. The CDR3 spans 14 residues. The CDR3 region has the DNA TGCGCCAGCAGCTTGGTACAGGGCACAGATACGCAGTATTTT. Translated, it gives CASSLVQGTDTQYF.

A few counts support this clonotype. The CDR3 DNA reads as TGCGCCAGCAGCTTGGCCGACAGATACTATGGCTACACCTTC. Its translation: CASSLADRYYGYTF. The rearrangement joins TRBV5-1 to TRBJ1-2, with a possible D match to TRBD1 (5 bases). The germline gives CDR1 SGHRS, CDR2 YFSETQ. V lost 0 bases to trimming and J lost 3 bases, with 9 bases between them. The CDR3 runs 14 residues.

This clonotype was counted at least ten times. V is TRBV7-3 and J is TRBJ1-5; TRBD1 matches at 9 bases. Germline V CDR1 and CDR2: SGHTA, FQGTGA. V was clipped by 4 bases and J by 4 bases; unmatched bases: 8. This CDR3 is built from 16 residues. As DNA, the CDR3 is TGTGCCAGCAGCTCAATCCCGGGACAGGGAAATCAGCCCCAGCATTTT. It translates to CASSSIPGQGNQPQHF.

CDR3 in DNA: TGCAGCCCGGACAGACTGGGAACTGAAGCTTTCTTT. Translation: CSPDRLGTEAFF. The chain is built from TRBV29-1 and TRBJ1-1; D might be TRBD1 (6 bases). This CDR3 is built from 12 residues. Germline CDR1 SQVTM, CDR2 ANQGSEA. The V gene lost 8 bases and the J gene lost 5 bases, with 15 bases spanning the gap. Full variable domain (outside the CDR3, taken from reference TRBV29-1 and TRBJ1-1): SAVISQKPSRDICQRGTSLTIQCQVDSQVTMMFWYRQQPGQSLTLIATANQGSEATYESGFVIDKFPISRPNLTFSTLTVSNMSPEDSSIYLCSPDRLGTEAFFGQGTRLTVV.

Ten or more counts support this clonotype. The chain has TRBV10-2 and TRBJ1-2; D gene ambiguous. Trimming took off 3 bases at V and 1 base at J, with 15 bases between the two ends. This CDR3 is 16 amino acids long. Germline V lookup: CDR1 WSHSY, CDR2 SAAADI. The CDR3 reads CASSDLPKHFNYGYTF. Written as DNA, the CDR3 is TGCGCCAGCAGTGACCTTCCAAAACATTTTAACTATGGCTACACCTTC.

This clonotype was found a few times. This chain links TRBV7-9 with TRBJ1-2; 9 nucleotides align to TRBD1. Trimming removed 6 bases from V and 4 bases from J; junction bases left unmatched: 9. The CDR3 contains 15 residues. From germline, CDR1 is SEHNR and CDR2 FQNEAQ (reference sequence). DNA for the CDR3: TGTGCCAGCAGAGATCCGGGACAGGGCTTCTATGGCTACACCTTC. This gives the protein CASRDPGQGFYGYTF.

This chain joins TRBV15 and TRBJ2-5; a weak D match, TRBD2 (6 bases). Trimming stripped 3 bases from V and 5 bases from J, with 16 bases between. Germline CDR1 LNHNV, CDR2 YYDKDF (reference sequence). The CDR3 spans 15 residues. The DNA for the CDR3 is TGTGCCACCAGCAGCAAGGGAGGCAGAGCGGAGACCCAGTACTTC. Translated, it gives CATSSKGGRAETQYF.

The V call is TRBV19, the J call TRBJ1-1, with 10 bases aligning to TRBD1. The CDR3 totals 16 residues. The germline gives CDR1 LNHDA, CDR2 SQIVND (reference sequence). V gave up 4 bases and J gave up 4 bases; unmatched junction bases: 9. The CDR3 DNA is TGTGCCAGTAGTAAGACGACAGGGGGCCAGGGCACTGAAGCTTTCTTT. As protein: CASSKTTGGQGTEAFF.

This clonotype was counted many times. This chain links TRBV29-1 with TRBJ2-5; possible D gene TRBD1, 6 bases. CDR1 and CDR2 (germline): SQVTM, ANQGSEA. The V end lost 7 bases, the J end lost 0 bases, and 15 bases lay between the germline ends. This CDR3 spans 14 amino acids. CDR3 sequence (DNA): TGCAGCGGTCGAAGACAGGCCCACCAAGAGACCCAGTACTTC. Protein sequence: CSGRRQAHQETQYF.

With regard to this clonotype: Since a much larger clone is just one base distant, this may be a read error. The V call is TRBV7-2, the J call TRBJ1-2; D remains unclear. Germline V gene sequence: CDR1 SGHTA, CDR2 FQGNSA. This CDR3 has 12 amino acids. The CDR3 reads CAGSLDVTGYTF. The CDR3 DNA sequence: TGTGCCGGCAGCTTGGACGTAACGGGCTACACCTTC.

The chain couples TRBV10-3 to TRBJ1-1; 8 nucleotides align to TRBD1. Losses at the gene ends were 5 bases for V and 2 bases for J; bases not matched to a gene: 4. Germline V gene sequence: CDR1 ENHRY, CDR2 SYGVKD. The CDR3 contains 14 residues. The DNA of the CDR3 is TGTGCCATCAGTAAAGGACAGGGCAACACTGAAGCTTTCTTT. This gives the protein CAISKGQGNTEAFF.

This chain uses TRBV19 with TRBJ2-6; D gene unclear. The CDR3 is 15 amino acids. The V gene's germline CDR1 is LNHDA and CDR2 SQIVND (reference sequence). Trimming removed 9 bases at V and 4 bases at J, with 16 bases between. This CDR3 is CASSLGEIGANVLTF. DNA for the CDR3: TGTGCCAGCAGCTTAGGAGAGATCGGGGCCAACGTCCTGACTTTC.

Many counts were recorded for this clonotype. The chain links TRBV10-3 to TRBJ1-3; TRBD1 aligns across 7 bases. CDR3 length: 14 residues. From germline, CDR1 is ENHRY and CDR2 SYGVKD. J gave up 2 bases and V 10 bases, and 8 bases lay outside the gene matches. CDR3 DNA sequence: TGTGCCAGCAGGTCCACAGGGGCTGGAAACACCATATATTTT. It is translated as CASRSTGAGNTIYF.

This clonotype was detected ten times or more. CDR3 in amino acids: CASSETGRNTEAFF. The CDR3 nucleotides are TGTGCCAGCAGCGAGACAGGGAGGAACACTGAAGCTTTCTTT. The J gene is TRBJ1-1, the V gene TRBV13; 7 bases line up with TRBD1. There are 14 residues in the CDR3. Unmatched junction bases numbered 4, after V lost 5 bases and J lost 1 base. Germline V gives CDR1 PRHDT, CDR2 FYEKMQ (reference sequence).

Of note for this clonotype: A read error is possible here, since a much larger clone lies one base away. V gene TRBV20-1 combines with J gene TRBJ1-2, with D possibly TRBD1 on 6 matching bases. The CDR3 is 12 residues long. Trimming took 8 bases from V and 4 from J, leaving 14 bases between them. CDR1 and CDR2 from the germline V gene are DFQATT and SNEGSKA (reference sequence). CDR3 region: CSTSDRTYGYTF. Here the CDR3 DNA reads TGCAGTACCTCCGACAGGACCTATGGCTACACCTTC.

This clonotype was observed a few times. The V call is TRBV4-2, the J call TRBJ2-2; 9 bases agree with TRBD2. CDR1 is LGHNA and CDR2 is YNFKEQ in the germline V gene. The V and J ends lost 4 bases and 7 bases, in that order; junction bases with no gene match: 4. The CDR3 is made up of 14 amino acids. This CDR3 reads CASSRSGSVGELFF. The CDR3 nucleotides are TGTGCCAGCAGCCGTAGCGGGAGCGTCGGGGAGCTGTTTTTT.

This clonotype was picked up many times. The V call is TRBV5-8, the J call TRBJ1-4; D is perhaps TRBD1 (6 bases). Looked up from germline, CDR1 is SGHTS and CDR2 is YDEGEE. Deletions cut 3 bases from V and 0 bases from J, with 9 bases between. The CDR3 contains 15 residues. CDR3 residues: CASSSTGTTNEKLFF. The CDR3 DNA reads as TGTGCCAGCAGCTCAACAGGGACAACTAATGAAAAACTGTTTTTT.

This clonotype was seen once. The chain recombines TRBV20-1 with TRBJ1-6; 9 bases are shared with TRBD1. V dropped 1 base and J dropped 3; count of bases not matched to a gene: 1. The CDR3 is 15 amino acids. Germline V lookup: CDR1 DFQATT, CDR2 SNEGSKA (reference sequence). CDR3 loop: CSARGDRDYNSPLHF. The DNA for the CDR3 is TGCAGTGCTAGAGGGGACAGGGACTATAATTCACCCCTCCACTTT.